This T cell receptor beta chain emerged from a study of identical twins. General study results and limits: Analyses based on zero insertions could be partly confounded by invariant MAIT and iNKT cells.

The CDR3 extends over 16 amino acids. Germline V lookup: CDR1 SGHTA, CDR2 FQGNSA. In the case of this clonotype: Its target is unknown. Possible read error: a much larger clone is one base away.

A universal primer site was added by template switching, and unique molecular identifiers were carried by the cDNA. Each CDR3 protein gets one entry after TCRdb re-called the 5' RACE reads with MiXCR. The data contain fewer than 250,000 distinct CDR3 sequences, approximately 7% of them singletons. This same sample was also part of a study on yellow fever vaccine responses in identical twins.

Sequenced input: memory (CD45RO+) T cells sorted from blood. This clonotype was obtained from a woman aged 18-35 years in good health. The gene calls are TRBV7-2 and TRBJ1-1; the D gene is possibly TRBD1 (6 bases). The DNA of the CDR3 is TGTGCCAGCAGCTTATCCTACAGGGTCTCGAACACTGAAGTTTTCTTT. Its protein product is CASSLSYRVSNTEVFF.